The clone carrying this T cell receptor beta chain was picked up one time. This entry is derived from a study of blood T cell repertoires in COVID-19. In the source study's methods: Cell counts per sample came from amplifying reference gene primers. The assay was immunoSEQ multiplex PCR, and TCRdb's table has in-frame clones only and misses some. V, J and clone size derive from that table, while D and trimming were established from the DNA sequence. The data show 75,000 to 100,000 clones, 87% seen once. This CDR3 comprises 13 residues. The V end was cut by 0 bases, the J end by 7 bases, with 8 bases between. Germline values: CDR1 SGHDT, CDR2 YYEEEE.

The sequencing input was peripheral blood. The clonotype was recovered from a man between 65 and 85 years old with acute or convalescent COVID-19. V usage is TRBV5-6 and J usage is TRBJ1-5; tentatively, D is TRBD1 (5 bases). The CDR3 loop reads CASSLGQGQPQHF. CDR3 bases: TGTGCCAGCAGCTTGGGCCAGGGACAGCCCCAGCATTTT.